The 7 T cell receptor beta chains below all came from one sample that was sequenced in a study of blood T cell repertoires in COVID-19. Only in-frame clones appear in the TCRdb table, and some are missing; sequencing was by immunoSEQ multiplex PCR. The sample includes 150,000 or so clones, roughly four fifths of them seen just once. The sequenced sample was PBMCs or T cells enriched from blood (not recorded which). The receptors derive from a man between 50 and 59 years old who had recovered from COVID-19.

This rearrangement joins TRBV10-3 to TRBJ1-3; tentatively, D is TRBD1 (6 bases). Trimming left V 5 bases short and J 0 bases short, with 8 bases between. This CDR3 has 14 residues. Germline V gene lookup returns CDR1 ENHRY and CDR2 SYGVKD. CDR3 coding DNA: TGTGCCATCAGTCGGGACATCTCTGGAAACACCATATATTTT. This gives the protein CAISRDISGNTIYF.

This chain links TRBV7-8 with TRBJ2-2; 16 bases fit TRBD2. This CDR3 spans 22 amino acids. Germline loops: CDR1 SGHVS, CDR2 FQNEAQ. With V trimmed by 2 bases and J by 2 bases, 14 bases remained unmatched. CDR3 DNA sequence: TGTGCCAGCAGCTTAAGAGTTGACCCCGGGACTAGCGGGGGGGCAAACACCGGGGAGCTGTTTTTT. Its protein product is CASSLRVDPGTSGGANTGELFF. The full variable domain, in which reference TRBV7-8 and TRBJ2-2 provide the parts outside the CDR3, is GAGVSQSPRYKVAKRGQDVALRCDPISGHVSLFWYQQALGQGPEFLTYFQNEAQLDKSGLPSDRFFAERPEGSVSTLKIQRTQQEDSAVYLCASSLRVDPGTSGGANTGELFFGEGSRLTVL.

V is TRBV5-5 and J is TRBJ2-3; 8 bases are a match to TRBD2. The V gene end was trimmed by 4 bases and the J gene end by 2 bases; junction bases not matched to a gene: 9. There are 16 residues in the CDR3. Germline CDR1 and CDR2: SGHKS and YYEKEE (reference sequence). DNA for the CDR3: TGTGCCAGCAGCAGAGAGCGGGGGCGGAACACAGATACGCAGTATTTT. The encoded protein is CASSRERGRNTDTQYF. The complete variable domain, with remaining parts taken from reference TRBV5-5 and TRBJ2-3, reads DAGVTQSPTHLIKTRGQQVTLRCSPISGHKSVSWYQQVLGQGPQFIFQYYEKEERGRGNFPDRFSARQFPNYSSELNVNALLLGDSALYLCASSRERGRNTDTQYFGPGTRLTVL.

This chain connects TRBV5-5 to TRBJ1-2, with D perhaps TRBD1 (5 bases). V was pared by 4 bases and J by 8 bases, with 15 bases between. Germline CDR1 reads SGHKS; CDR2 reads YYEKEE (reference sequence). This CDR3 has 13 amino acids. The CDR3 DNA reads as TGTGCCAGCAGCCCCAGGGAGGGAGGCGGCTACACCTTC. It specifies CASSPREGGGYTF. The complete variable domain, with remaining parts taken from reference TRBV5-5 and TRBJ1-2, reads DAGVTQSPTHLIKTRGQQVTLRCSPISGHKSVSWYQQVLGQGPQFIFQYYEKEERGRGNFPDRFSARQFPNYSSELNVNALLLGDSALYLCASSPREGGGYTFGSGTRLTVV.

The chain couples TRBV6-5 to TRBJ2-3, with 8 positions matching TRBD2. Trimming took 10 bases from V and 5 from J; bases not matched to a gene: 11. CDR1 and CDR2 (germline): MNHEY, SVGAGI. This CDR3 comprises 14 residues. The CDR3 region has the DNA TGTGCCACCACAGCGGGGGTCTGGGGAGATACGCAGTATTTT. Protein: CATTAGVWGDTQYF.

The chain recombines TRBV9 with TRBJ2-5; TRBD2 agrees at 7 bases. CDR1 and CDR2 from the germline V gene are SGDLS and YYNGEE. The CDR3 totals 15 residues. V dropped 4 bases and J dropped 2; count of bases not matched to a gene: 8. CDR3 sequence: CASSPISGGQETQYF. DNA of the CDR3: TGTGCCAGCAGCCCCATCTCGGGGGGACAAGAGACCCAGTACTTC.

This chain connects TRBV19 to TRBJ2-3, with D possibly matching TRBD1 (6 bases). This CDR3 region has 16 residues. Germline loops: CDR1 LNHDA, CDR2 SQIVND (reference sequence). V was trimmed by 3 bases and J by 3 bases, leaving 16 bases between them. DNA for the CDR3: TGTGCCAGTAGTATGGGGCAGGGGCCGGGGACAGATACGCAGTATTTT. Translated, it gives CASSMGQGPGTDTQYF.